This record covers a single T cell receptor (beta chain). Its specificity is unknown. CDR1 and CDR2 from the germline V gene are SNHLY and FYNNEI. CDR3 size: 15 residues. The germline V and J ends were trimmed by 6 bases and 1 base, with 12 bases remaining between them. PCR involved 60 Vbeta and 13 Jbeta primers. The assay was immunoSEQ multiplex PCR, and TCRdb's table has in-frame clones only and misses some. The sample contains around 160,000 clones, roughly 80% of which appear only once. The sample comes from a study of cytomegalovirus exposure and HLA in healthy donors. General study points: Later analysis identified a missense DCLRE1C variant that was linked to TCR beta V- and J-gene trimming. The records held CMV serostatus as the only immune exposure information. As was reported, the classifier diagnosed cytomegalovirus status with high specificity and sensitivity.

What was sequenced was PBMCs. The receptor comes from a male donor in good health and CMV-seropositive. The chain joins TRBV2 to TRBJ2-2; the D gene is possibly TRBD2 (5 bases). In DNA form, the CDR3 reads TGTGCCAGCAGGAACCGAGGGAAGAACACCGGGGAGCTGTTTTTT. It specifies CASRNRGKNTGELFF.